This T cell receptor (beta chain) derives from a study of PD-1 blockade in classical Hodgkin lymphoma. For the study at large: Patients had nivolumab dosed at 3 mg/kg, delivered intravenously every 2 weeks. The study, taken as a whole, reports: Prior to therapy, complete responders displayed diversity much like that of newly diagnosed patients. In CD4+ cells, TCR diversity went up significantly by C4D1, but in CD8+ cells it did not. Those patients who began receiving nivolumab less than 1 year after ASCT had lower diversity, and they were excluded.

Repertoires were generated with immunoSEQ multiplex PCR, while TCRdb's copy carries only in-frame clones and drops some. The sample records about 46,000 clones, 60% to 85% being singletons. Every patient relapsed after autologous stem cell transplantation, and brentuximab vedotin exposure varied. As regards this clone: The target antigen is unknown.

The germline CDR1 and CDR2 sequences are SGHTA and FQGNSA. V was pared by 3 bases and J by 8 bases, with 13 bases between. The length of the CDR3 is 13 residues. The receptor comes from a human donor with classical Hodgkin lymphoma. This sample comprised peripheral blood mononuclear cells (PBMCs), obtained before the second cycle of nivolumab. The V and J genes are TRBV7-2 and TRBJ1-2; D unresolved. The CDR3 DNA sequence: TGTGCCAGCAGCTTGGCCGGGAGGCGCGGCTACACCTTC. Its translation is CASSLAGRRGYTF.